These 32 T cell receptor beta chains came from one sample sequenced in a study of cytomegalovirus exposure and HLA in healthy donors. A multiplex PCR was run with 60 Vbeta primers and 13 Jbeta primers. Repertoires were generated with immunoSEQ multiplex PCR, while TCRdb's copy carries only in-frame clones and drops some. The profile covers 90,000 to 120,000 clones, with roughly 80% appearing a single time and 2% to 2.5% taken by the ten largest. The specimen was PBMCs. These receptors were collected from a man younger than 45 in good health and CMV-seronegative.

V usage is TRBV27 and J usage is TRBJ1-1; D may be TRBD1 (5 bases). The germline gives CDR1 MNHEY, CDR2 SMNVEV (reference sequence). Trimming took off 7 bases at V and 3 bases at J, with 15 bases between the two ends. The CDR3 sequence is 14 residues long. CDR3 protein: CASNVRGGYTEAFF. Written as DNA, the CDR3 is TGTGCCAGCAACGTGCGGGGGGGGTACACTGAAGCTTTCTTT.

The V and J genes are TRBV9 and TRBJ1-1, with D tentatively TRBD1 (5 bases). V was pared by 4 bases and J by 10 bases, with 17 bases between. From germline, CDR1 is SGDLS and CDR2 YYNGEE. The CDR3 runs to 13 residues. The CDR3 sequence is CASSPGGGSPAFF. The CDR3 DNA reads TGTGCCAGCAGCCCCGGGGGGGGATCCCCAGCTTTCTTT.

CDR3 sequence reads: CASSYPTDGNTEAFF. Here the CDR3 DNA reads TGTGCCAGCAGCTATCCGACAGATGGGAACACTGAAGCTTTCTTT. The chain joins TRBV5-6 to TRBJ1-1, with D perhaps TRBD1 (5 bases). V lost 3 bases, J lost 1 base, and 13 bases lay in between. The CDR3 is 15 residues long. Germline lookup yields CDR1 SGHDT and CDR2 YYEEEE.

The genes are TRBV4-1 and TRBJ2-5; TRBD2 matches 8 bases. Germline loops: CDR1 MGHRA, CDR2 YSYEKL. J gave up 5 bases and V 1 base, and 9 bases lay outside the gene matches. This CDR3 spans 16 amino acids. CDR3 region: CASSQGGRGVYETQYF. For the CDR3, the DNA is TGCGCCAGCAGCCAAGGGGGGCGGGGGGTTTATGAGACCCAGTACTTC.

V is TRBV4-1 and J is TRBJ2-1; D is unresolved. Deletions cut 1 base from V and 8 bases from J, with 9 bases between. From germline, CDR1 is MGHRA and CDR2 YSYEKL. The CDR3 is made up of 13 amino acids. The DNA of the CDR3 is TGCGCCAGCAGCCAAGGTTTGGGCGATGAGCAGTTCTTC. This sequence encodes CASSQGLGDEQFF.

The chain is built from TRBV5-1 and TRBJ1-1; D may be TRBD1 (5 bases). V was cut by 4 bases and J by 2 bases, with 9 bases left in between. The CDR3 has 13 residues. Looked up from germline, CDR1 is SGHRS and CDR2 is YFSETQ. CDR3 nucleotide sequence: TGCGCCAGCAGCACAGGACCTAACACTGAAGCTTTCTTT. Translated, it gives CASSTGPNTEAFF. The whole variable domain, remainder taken from reference TRBV5-1 and TRBJ1-1, is KAGVTQTPRYLIKTRGQQVTLSCSPISGHRSVSWYQQTPGQGLQFLFEYFSETQRNKGNFPGRFSGRQFSNSRSEMNVSTLELGDSALYLCASSTGPNTEAFFGQGTRLTVV.

The chain employs TRBV6-6 and TRBJ2-3; D remains unclear. Deletions cut 5 bases from V and 6 bases from J, with 12 bases between. CDR3 size: 13 residues. Germline CDR1 is MNHNY and CDR2 is SVGAGI (reference sequence). DNA of the CDR3: TGTGCCAGCAGTCCTAGACTTGAGGATACGCAGTATTTT. Its translation: CASSPRLEDTQYF.

The chain couples TRBV5-1 to TRBJ2-5; D uncertain. The CDR3 length is 12 residues. Per the germline V gene, CDR1 is SGHRS and CDR2 is YFSETQ. The V end was cut by 2 bases, the J end by 4 bases, with 6 bases between. CDR3 in DNA: TGCGCCAGCAGCTTTCCAGGAGAGACCCAGTACTTC. Amino acids: CASSFPGETQYF.

A word on this clone: The same CDR3 arises from other DNA sequences in this sample as well. The V call is TRBV5-1, the J call TRBJ2-3, with D tentatively TRBD1 (6 bases). The CDR3 covers 14 residues. Trimming shortened V by 4 bases and J by 0 bases, and 9 bases separated the two germline ends. The germline V gene encodes CDR1 SGHRS and CDR2 YFSETQ. CDR3 DNA: TGCGCCAGCAGCCTGGACAGAAGCACAGATACGCAGTATTTT. This encodes CASSLDRSTDTQYF.

The chain combines TRBV15 with TRBJ1-4; tentatively, D is TRBD1 (6 bases). Between the trimmed V and J ends, which lost 3 bases and 5 bases, there was a span of 10 bases. The length of the CDR3 is 14 residues. Germline assignment: CDR1 LNHNV and CDR2 YYDKDF (reference sequence). CDR3: CATSSRGGNEKLFF. In DNA form, the CDR3 reads TGTGCCACCAGCAGTAGGGGGGGCAATGAAAAACTGTTTTTT.

The chain carries TRBV9 and TRBJ2-7; a weak D match, TRBD2 (5 bases). This CDR3 has 13 residues. V was cut by 3 bases and J by 6 bases, with 13 bases left in between. The germline V gene has CDR1 SGDLS and CDR2 YYNGEE. CDR3 coding DNA: TGTGCCAGCAGCGCCGAGATCGAGGGCGAGCAGTACTTC. It translates to CASSAEIEGEQYF.

This clone has more than one count but fewer than ten. This chain links TRBV5-1 with TRBJ1-1; possible D gene TRBD1, 6 bases. Looked up from germline, CDR1 is SGHRS and CDR2 is YFSETQ. This CDR3 contains 14 residues. The V end lost 1 base, the J end lost 3 bases, and 10 bases lay between the germline ends. CDR3 coding DNA: TGCGCCAGCAGCTTGTGGGAGGGGGACACTGAAGCTTTCTTT. This gives the protein CASSLWEGDTEAFF.

V and J are TRBV11-2 and TRBJ2-5; no clear D. V lost 4 bases to trimming and J lost 2 bases, with 2 bases between them. This CDR3 contains 11 residues. Germline V gene sequence: CDR1 SGHAT, CDR2 FQNNGV. The CDR3 sequence is CASSSQETQYF. The CDR3 DNA follows: TGTGCCAGCAGCTCACAAGAGACCCAGTACTTC.

V and J are TRBV27 and TRBJ1-2; D perhaps matches TRBD1 (5 bases). Trimming cost V 2 bases and J 3 bases, with 13 bases left between them. Germline V gene sequence: CDR1 MNHEY, CDR2 SMNVEV (reference sequence). The length of the CDR3 is 15 residues. CDR3 residues: CASSLGQSRYYGYTF. CDR3 sequence (DNA): TGTGCCAGCAGTTTAGGACAATCCAGATACTATGGCTACACCTTC.

This clone was detected only a few times. The gene calls are TRBV4-1 and TRBJ2-1; tentatively, D is TRBD2 (6 bases). The germline V and J ends were trimmed by 3 bases and 8 bases, with 23 bases remaining between them. The CDR3 consists of 17 residues. CDR1 is MGHRA and CDR2 is YSYEKL in the germline V gene. The CDR3 region is CASSQGTPPNSIDEQFF. Written as DNA, the CDR3 is TGCGCCAGCAGCCAGGGGACTCCCCCGAACAGTATCGATGAGCAGTTCTTC.

This clone was counted only a few times. This chain joins TRBV2 and TRBJ2-1; weak D call: TRBD1 (6 bases). This CDR3 comprises 14 residues. CDR1 is SNHLY, CDR2 FYNNEI, per germline. V lost 7 bases, J lost 0 bases, and 10 bases lay in between. DNA for the CDR3: TGTGCCAGCAAAGGGACAAGCTCCTACAATGAGCAGTTCTTC. Encoded protein: CASKGTSSYNEQFF. The full variable domain, with the rest looked up from reference TRBV2 and TRBJ2-1, is EPEVTQTPSHQVTQMGQEVILRCVPISNHLYFYWYRQILGQKVEFLVSFYNNEISEKSEIFDDQFSVERPDGSNFTLKIRSTKLEDSAMYFCASKGTSSYNEQFFGPGTRLTVL.

V gene TRBV29-1 combines with J gene TRBJ2-2; D may be TRBD1 (5 bases). V was trimmed by 6 bases and J by 7 bases, leaving 9 bases between them. Germline assignment: CDR1 SQVTM and CDR2 ANQGSEA. The CDR3 spans 11 residues. Here the CDR3 DNA reads TGCAGCGTCCTAGACAGCGGGGAGCTGTTTTTT. Encoded protein: CSVLDSGELFF.

This clone is a singleton in its sample. The genes are TRBV30 and TRBJ2-7; perhaps TRBD1 as D (5 bases). This CDR3 contains 12 residues. Per germline, CDR1 GTSNPN and CDR2 SVGIG (reference sequence). Trimming took off 4 bases at V and 6 bases at J, with 13 bases between the two ends. This CDR3 is CAWKFVRGEQYF. The CDR3 DNA is TGTGCCTGGAAATTCGTTAGGGGCGAGCAGTACTTC.

The chain is built from TRBV5-1 and TRBJ2-5, with 9 bases that match TRBD1. This CDR3 comprises 12 residues. Germline assignment: CDR1 SGHRS and CDR2 YFSETQ. V lost 6 bases to trimming and J lost 5 bases; unmatched junction nucleotides: 2. The CDR3 reads CASKGTGETQYF. CDR3 bases: TGCGCCAGCAAAGGGACAGGGGAGACCCAGTACTTC. Full variable domain (rest looked up from reference TRBV5-1 and TRBJ2-5): KAGVTQTPRYLIKTRGQQVTLSCSPISGHRSVSWYQQTPGQGLQFLFEYFSETQRNKGNFPGRFSGRQFSNSRSEMNVSTLELGDSALYLCASKGTGETQYFGPGTRLLVL.

The chain employs TRBV5-1 and TRBJ1-1; tentative D call: TRBD1 (5 bases). Germline loops: CDR1 SGHRS, CDR2 YFSETQ. The CDR3 covers 12 residues. The V gene lost 3 bases and the J gene lost 6 bases, with 9 bases spanning the gap. The CDR3 here is CASSWGGAEAFF. CDR3 bases: TGCGCCAGCAGCTGGGGGGGGGCTGAAGCTTTCTTT.

V and J are TRBV6-1 and TRBJ2-6; TRBD1 is a possible D gene (6 bases). V lost 2 bases and J lost 4, with 12 bases in between. CDR3 length: 16 amino acids. Germline CDR1 MNHNS, CDR2 SASEGT. CDR3 coding DNA: TGTGCCAGCAGTGAAAGTGTGGGGACAGGGGCCAACGTCCTGACTTTC. Translated, it gives CASSESVGTGANVLTF.

The chain employs TRBV15 and TRBJ1-1; 8 bases map to TRBD1. The germline V gene has CDR1 LNHNV and CDR2 YYDKDF (reference sequence). The CDR3 is 14 amino acids. With V trimmed by 5 bases and J by 2 bases, 4 bases remained unmatched. The CDR3 DNA reads as TGTGCCACCAGCCAAGGACAGGGAAACACTGAAGCTTTCTTT. This translates into CATSQGQGNTEAFF.

The chain links TRBV4-2 to TRBJ2-3; 7 nucleotides align to TRBD2. CDR1 LGHNA and CDR2 YNFKEQ come from the germline V gene. This CDR3 spans 15 amino acids. V lost 0 bases, J lost 5 bases, and 5 bases stayed unmatched. CDR3 residues: CASSQDVIAGDTQYF. The DNA of the CDR3 is TGTGCCAGCAGCCAAGATGTGATAGCGGGAGATACGCAGTATTTT.

CDR3 in DNA: TGTGCCAGCAGGGGACTAGCGGGAGACAATGAGCAGTTCTTC. Translating gives CASRGLAGDNEQFF. J is TRBJ2-1 and V is TRBV6-5; 14 bases line up with TRBD2. CDR1 is MNHEY, CDR2 SVGAGI, per germline. The V gene end was trimmed by 6 bases and the J gene end by 5 bases; junction bases not matched to a gene: 0. This CDR3 contains 14 residues.

This clone appeared a few times. The J gene is TRBJ2-7, the V gene TRBV6-5; 10 nucleotides match TRBD2. The CDR3 is 15 residues long. The V gene end was trimmed by 0 bases and the J gene end by 4 bases; junction bases not matched to a gene: 3. Germline assignment: CDR1 MNHEY and CDR2 SVGAGI. The CDR3 spells CASSYSWTSGYEQYF. CDR3 nucleotides: TGTGCCAGCAGTTACTCGTGGACTAGCGGATACGAGCAGTACTTC.

This clone was seen only a few times. The chain employs TRBV6-1 and TRBJ1-4; 7 positions match TRBD1. The CDR3 is 14 residues long. CDR1 is MNHNS and CDR2 is SASEGT in the germline V gene. V dropped 10 bases and J dropped 2; count of bases not matched to a gene: 7. The DNA of the CDR3 is TGTGCCACCCGATCGACAGGGACTAATGAAAAACTGTTTTTT. It specifies CATRSTGTNEKLFF.

The rearrangement links TRBV30 to TRBJ1-4; tentative D call: TRBD1 (6 bases). Germline V lookup: CDR1 GTSNPN, CDR2 SVGIG (reference sequence). V dropped 0 bases and J dropped 7 bases, with 9 bases sitting between them. The CDR3 has 13 residues. The CDR3 region is CAWSVGGLEKLFF. In DNA, the CDR3 is TGTGCCTGGAGTGTCGGGGGGCTTGAAAAACTGTTTTTT.

This clone was seen a handful of times. DNA for the CDR3: TGTGCCAGCAGTCAAAGGGACAGGGGAGGCGAGCAGTACTTC. Its translation: CASSQRDRGGEQYF. This sequence joins TRBV27 and TRBJ2-7, with 10 positions matching TRBD1. Trimming removed 5 bases from V and 6 bases from J; junction bases left unmatched: 7. This CDR3 has 14 residues. Germline V gives CDR1 MNHEY, CDR2 SMNVEV (reference sequence).

This chain joins TRBV6-5 and TRBJ1-1; TRBD1 matches at 7 bases. Trimming cost V 8 bases and J 1 base; bases outside gene matches: 4. The CDR3 length is 13 residues. Germline V lookup: CDR1 MNHEY, CDR2 SVGAGI. The chain's CDR3 is CASSPGGNTEAFF. In DNA form, the CDR3 reads TGTGCCAGCTCGCCAGGGGGGAACACTGAAGCTTTCTTT.

J is TRBJ2-7 and V is TRBV4-1; D call uncertain. With 4 bases removed from V and 7 bases from J, the gap between germline ends came to 17 bases. This CDR3 region has 14 residues. Germline CDR1 reads MGHRA; CDR2 reads YSYEKL. CDR3 residues: CASSPGWATREQYF. CDR3 in DNA: TGCGCCAGCAGCCCCGGATGGGCGACCCGGGAGCAGTACTTC.

The gene calls are TRBV13 and TRBJ1-1; D is undetermined. This CDR3 has 12 amino acids. V was cut by 2 bases and J by 5 bases, with 6 bases left in between. CDR1 is PRHDT, CDR2 FYEKMQ, per germline (reference sequence). The CDR3 reads CASSLRGTEAFF. In nucleotides, the CDR3 is TGTGCCAGCAGCTTAAGAGGGACTGAAGCTTTCTTT.

This clone was picked up one time. The CDR3 sequence is CASNPVGRNRETQYF. The CDR3 DNA reads TGTGCCAGCAACCCCGTGGGGAGAAATAGAGAGACCCAGTACTTC. This chain joins TRBV6-6 and TRBJ2-5; a weak D match, TRBD2 (5 bases). CDR1 is MNHNY and CDR2 is SVGAGI in the germline V gene (reference sequence). With 7 bases removed from V and 4 bases from J, the gap between germline ends came to 19 bases. There are 15 residues in the CDR3.